A single sample gave rise to the 14 T cell receptor beta chains below, sequenced in a study of post-analysis software for immune sequencing data. General observations from the study: Patients showed TRBV5-6, TRBV5-1 and TRBV20-1 among a few TRBV segments more frequent than in controls.

Presence of unique molecular identifiers characterized the TCR beta cDNA libraries. A single record per CDR3 protein comes from TCRdb applying MiXCR to the PCR reads. Here the sample spans about 800,000 distinct CDR3 sequences, 30% being singletons. These receptors are not linked to any known antigen. Source material: blood. Every receptor here comes from a girl aged 5-17 years with multiple sclerosis.

This clonotype was seen a few times. The chain is built from TRBV11-2 and TRBJ2-1; 10 positions match TRBD2. In germline, CDR1 is SGHAT, CDR2 FQNNGV. The ends lost 5 bases at V and 3 bases at J; junction bases unmatched: 7. The CDR3 has 16 residues. The CDR3 coding sequence is TGTGCCAGCAGCCCCCGACTAGCGGGCATCTACAATGAGCAGTTCTTC. Translated: CASSPRLAGIYNEQFF.

Only a few counts were recorded for this clonotype. The chain couples TRBV10-3 to TRBJ1-6; D is perhaps TRBD1 (5 bases). CDR1 is ENHRY, CDR2 SYGVKD, per germline. V was clipped by 4 bases and J by 3 bases, with 13 bases between them. There are 16 residues in the CDR3. Here the CDR3 reads CAISAEVGGYNSPLHF. In nucleotides, the CDR3 is TGTGCCATCAGTGCCGAGGTGGGGGGCTATAATTCACCCCTCCACTTT.

This chain connects TRBV10-3 to TRBJ2-1; 13 positions match TRBD2. Germline V gene data show CDR1 as ENHRY and CDR2 as SYGVKD. The CDR3 runs 15 residues. With V trimmed by 6 bases and J by 9 bases, 8 bases remained unmatched. In nucleotides, the CDR3 is TGTGCCATCAGGGGGGGGACTAGCGGGGTTTTTGAGCAGTTCTTC. Its protein product is CAIRGGTSGVFEQFF.

The V and J genes are TRBV5-1 and TRBJ1-2, with TRBD1 matching over 7 bases. Germline V lookup: CDR1 SGHRS, CDR2 YFSETQ. V shed 10 bases, J shed 4 bases, and the junction held 13 bases outside the gene matches. The CDR3 totals 14 residues. The CDR3 DNA is TGCGCCTCGAGGAGGGACAGCGAATTCTATGGCTACACCTTC. Translated: CASRRDSEFYGYTF.

This clonotype turned up a few times. This chain joins TRBV20-1 and TRBJ2-3; 9 bases align to TRBD2. The V and J ends lost 3 bases and 5 bases, in that order; junction bases with no gene match: 9. The CDR3 covers 15 residues. Germline loops: CDR1 DFQATT, CDR2 SNEGSKA (reference sequence). The CDR3 here is CSASPIAGVGDTQYF. CDR3 nucleotides: TGCAGTGCTAGTCCTATAGCGGGAGTGGGAGATACGCAGTATTTT.

In its sample, this clonotype was seen a few times. V is TRBV18 and J is TRBJ1-6; 7 nucleotides align to TRBD1. This CDR3 region has 15 residues. V shed 4 bases and J 7 bases; nucleotides not matched to a gene: 7. Germline lookup yields CDR1 KGHSH and CDR2 LQKENI. As DNA, the CDR3 is TGTGCCAGCTCACAACACACAGGGGACAATTCACCCCTCCACTTT. This codes for CASSQHTGDNSPLHF.

The rearrangement uses TRBV12-3 or TRBV12-4 and TRBJ1-1; unclear D gene. Trimming stripped 6 bases from V and 4 bases from J, with 9 bases between. The CDR3 extends over 12 amino acids. The CDR3 coding sequence is TGTGCCAGCAGCTTGTTGAGCACTGAAGCTTTCTTT. Translation: CASSLLSTEAFF.

The V gene is TRBV7-2, the J gene TRBJ2-7, with D tentatively TRBD1 (5 bases). The germline CDR1 and CDR2 sequences are SGHTA and FQGNSA. The CDR3 runs to 18 residues. Trimming removed 0 bases from V and 0 bases from J, with 18 bases in between. The CDR3 loop reads CASSLAGHPPLFSYEQYF. DNA for the CDR3: TGTGCCAGCAGCTTAGCCGGACACCCTCCCCTCTTCTCCTACGAGCAGTACTTC.

J is TRBJ2-1 and V is TRBV12-3 or TRBV12-4; 9 positions match TRBD1. CDR3 length: 13 residues. The J segment lost 7 bases and the V segment lost 6 bases, leaving 4 bases of the junction unmatched. CDR3 sequence: CASRYGQGNEQFF. Written as DNA, the CDR3 is TGTGCCAGCAGATACGGACAGGGGAATGAGCAGTTCTTC.

The table lists this clonotype with many counts. The rearrangement joins TRBV12-3 or TRBV12-4 to TRBJ2-5, with a possible D match to TRBD2 (5 bases). The CDR3 consists of 13 residues. V shed 8 bases and J shed 5 bases, with 15 bases lying between them. In DNA, the CDR3 is TGTGCCAGCCGTCGCCCGGGGTTGGAGACCCAGTACTTC. Protein sequence: CASRRPGLETQYF.

The chain couples TRBV6-5 to TRBJ2-5; no definite D call. V shed 0 bases and J shed 1 base, with 9 bases lying between them. The CDR3 consists of 15 residues. CDR1 and CDR2 (germline): MNHEY, SVGAGI. This CDR3 reads CASSYSMRGQETQYF. In nucleotides, the CDR3 is TGTGCCAGCAGTTACTCGATGCGCGGCCAAGAGACCCAGTACTTC.

The V gene is TRBV25-1, the J gene TRBJ2-7; D remains ambiguous. This CDR3 has 14 amino acids. Germline V CDR1 and CDR2: MGHDK, SYGVNS. V lost 7 bases to trimming and J lost 6 bases, with 19 bases between them. Here the CDR3 DNA reads TGTGCCAGCACCCGGTCCGGGCAGCATGGCGAGCAGTACTTC. It specifies CASTRSGQHGEQYF.

This clonotype was seen a few times. The chain employs TRBV12-3 or TRBV12-4 and TRBJ2-7; TRBD2 might be the D (6 bases). V shed 5 bases and J shed 4 bases, with 15 bases lying between them. The CDR3 consists of 14 residues. Here the CDR3 reads CASSHWLARYEQYF. In DNA, the CDR3 is TGTGCCAGCAGTCACTGGCTAGCGCGGTACGAGCAGTACTTC.

This clonotype has just a few counts. The chain is built from TRBV5-1 and TRBJ2-7, with D possibly matching TRBD1 (5 bases). The V gene lost 7 bases and the J gene lost 7 bases, with 18 bases spanning the gap. The CDR3 extends over 13 amino acids. Germline values: CDR1 SGHRS, CDR2 YFSETQ. The chain's CDR3 is CASGAAGSGEQYF. Written as DNA, the CDR3 is TGCGCCAGCGGGGCTGCAGGTTCGGGTGAGCAGTACTTC.